These 26 T cell receptor beta chains came from one sample sequenced in a study of shared clonotypes between healthy human individuals. Only in-frame clones appear in the TCRdb table, and some are missing; sequencing was by immunoSEQ multiplex PCR. The sample has hundreds of thousands of clones, about 95% seen once. Terminally differentiated effector memory CD45RA+ cells were excluded by CCR7 positive selection of CD45RO-negative cells. The sequenced sample consisted of naive CD8+ T cells sorted from blood. The receptors stem from a woman between 25 and 40 years old in good health.

The V call is TRBV5-4, the J call TRBJ1-5; D gene unclear. V lost 4 bases to trimming and J lost 3 bases, with 14 bases between them. Germline V gives CDR1 SGHNT, CDR2 YYREEE (reference sequence). CDR3 length equals 15 residues. The CDR3 DNA reads TGTGCCAGCAGCCAAAAGGACGTAGACAATCAGCCCCAGCATTTT. This translates into CASSQKDVDNQPQHF.

The chain has TRBV5-4 and TRBJ1-2; D perhaps matches TRBD1 (5 bases). CDR3 length: 14 residues. The germline V gene encodes CDR1 SGHNT and CDR2 YYREEE (reference sequence). Trimming stripped 0 bases from V and 6 bases from J, with 12 bases between. The CDR3 loop reads CASSLEQGGDGYTF. The CDR3 region has the DNA TGTGCCAGCAGCTTGGAGCAGGGAGGGGATGGCTACACCTTC.

In the case of this clone: Other DNA sequences in this sample translate to the same CDR3. This chain's CDR3 is CASRFGTAYEQYF. DNA of the CDR3: TGTGCCAGCAGATTCGGGACCGCCTACGAGCAGTACTTC. V and J are TRBV27 and TRBJ2-7, with D tentatively TRBD1 or TRBD2 (5 bases each). The CDR3 runs to 13 residues. Trimming took off 6 bases at V and 2 bases at J, with 11 bases between the two ends. CDR1 and CDR2 from the germline V gene are MNHEY and SMNVEV (reference sequence).

This chain uses TRBV28 with TRBJ2-3; possibly TRBD1 or TRBD2 for D (6 bases each). This CDR3 spans 16 amino acids. Germline CDR1 and CDR2: MDHEN and SYDVKM. Trimming left V 7 bases short and J 1 base short, with 18 bases between. In DNA form, the CDR3 reads TGTGCCAGCAAACTACCGTCGGGGGCCGGCACAGATACGCAGTATTTT. Protein sequence: CASKLPSGAGTDTQYF.

This rearrangement joins TRBV7-2 to TRBJ1-1; D not certain. V gave up 5 bases and J gave up 5 bases, with 15 bases separating them. The CDR3 is made up of 14 amino acids. The V gene's germline CDR1 is SGHTA and CDR2 FQGNSA. CDR3 region: CASSPAFGITEAFF. CDR3 coding DNA: TGTGCCAGCAGCCCAGCATTCGGGATAACTGAAGCTTTCTTT. Full variable domain (missing parts from reference TRBV7-2 and TRBJ1-1): GAGVSQSPSNKVTEKGKDVELRCDPISGHTALYWYRQSLGQGLEFLIYFQGNSAPDKSGLPSDRFSAERTGGSVSTLTIQRTQQEDSAVYLCASSPAFGITEAFFGQGTRLTVV.

This sequence joins TRBV6-1 and TRBJ2-1; a possible D gene is TRBD2 (6 bases). V lost 1 base, J lost 8 bases, and 12 bases lay in between. The CDR3 loop spans 14 amino acids. Germline lookup yields CDR1 MNHNS and CDR2 SASEGT. CDR3 sequence reads: CASSEGAEGDEQFF. The DNA for the CDR3 is TGTGCCAGCAGTGAAGGAGCGGAGGGCGATGAGCAGTTCTTC.

The chain has TRBV19 and TRBJ1-1, with D tentatively TRBD1 (6 bases). This CDR3 has 17 amino acids. The germline V and J ends were trimmed by 7 bases and 1 base, with 22 bases remaining between them. The germline V gene encodes CDR1 LNHDA and CDR2 SQIVND (reference sequence). CDR3 in DNA: TGTGCCAGTAAGGGAGGGGGTTGGGTGGTCCCGAACACTGAAGCTTTCTTT. The encoded protein is CASKGGGWVVPNTEAFF.

The chain is built from TRBV15 and TRBJ2-7; maybe TRBD2 (5 bases). CDR1 is LNHNV and CDR2 is YYDKDF in the germline V gene (reference sequence). Deletions cut 4 bases from V and 6 bases from J, with 10 bases between. The CDR3 totals 12 residues. The DNA for the CDR3 is TGTGCCACCAGCACCGGACTGGCCGAGCAGTACTTC. Translating it yields CATSTGLAEQYF.

The chain recombines TRBV7-9 with TRBJ2-1; D is unclear. The CDR3 is 15 residues long. Trimming cost V 10 bases and J 1 base, with 17 bases left between them. The germline V gene encodes CDR1 SEHNR and CDR2 FQNEAQ (reference sequence). CDR3 coding DNA: TGTGCCACCTCCCCAGGTCCATATTCCTACAATGAGCAGTTCTTC. Translated: CATSPGPYSYNEQFF.

A note on this clone: The sample holds other DNA sequences that translate to the same CDR3. The DNA of the CDR3 is TGTGCCAGCAGCTTATCCGGGGAGCTGTTTTTT. This sequence encodes CASSLSGELFF. The chain joins TRBV7-9 to TRBJ2-2; D is unresolved. This CDR3 has 11 amino acids. From germline, CDR1 is SEHNR and CDR2 FQNEAQ (reference sequence). Deletions cut 2 bases from V and 6 bases from J, with 1 base between.

The chain couples TRBV19 to TRBJ1-5; tentative D call: TRBD1 (6 bases). CDR1 is LNHDA and CDR2 is SQIVND in the germline V gene (reference sequence). V lost 5 bases and J lost 2, with 19 bases in between. The CDR3 extends over 17 amino acids. CDR3 in DNA: TGTGCCAGTAGTTCCACACCGCCAGGGGCAGGCAATCAGCCCCAGCATTTT. It is translated as CASSSTPPGAGNQPQHF.

This sequence joins TRBV20-1 and TRBJ2-1; no definite D call. Per germline, CDR1 DFQATT and CDR2 SNEGSKA (reference sequence). Trimming took 4 bases from V and 3 from J, leaving 4 bases between them. This CDR3 is built from 11 residues. The CDR3 spells CSANCYNEQFF. The CDR3 DNA sequence: TGCAGTGCTAATTGCTACAATGAGCAGTTCTTC.

Points on this clone: Within the sample, other DNA sequences also encode this same CDR3. The chain recombines TRBV27 with TRBJ2-6; a weak D match, TRBD2 (5 bases). Germline values: CDR1 MNHEY, CDR2 SMNVEV (reference sequence). The CDR3 has 14 amino acids. The germline V and J ends were trimmed by 5 bases and 1 base, with 6 bases remaining between them. CDR3 region: CASSRGSGANVLTF. The CDR3, as DNA: TGTGCCAGCAGTCGAGGGTCTGGGGCCAACGTCCTGACTTTC.

A word on this clone: At the DNA level, this CDR3 is encoded by other sequences in the same sample as well. The rearrangement uses TRBV7-9 and TRBJ2-7; 10 bases are a match to TRBD2. Looked up from germline, CDR1 is SEHNR and CDR2 is FQNEAQ (reference sequence). This CDR3 spans 15 amino acids. V shed 0 bases and J 2 bases; nucleotides not matched to a gene: 1. CDR3 amino acids: CASSLASGGTYEQYF. CDR3 in DNA: TGTGCCAGCAGCTTAGCTAGCGGGGGGACCTACGAGCAGTACTTC.

The rearrangement joins TRBV28 to TRBJ2-2; 8 bases fit TRBD2. The CDR3 totals 13 residues. From germline, CDR1 is MDHEN and CDR2 SYDVKM. Trimming took 5 bases from V and 4 from J; bases not matched to a gene: 0. The CDR3 coding sequence is TGTGCCAGCAGTGGGACTAGCACCGGGGAGCTGTTTTTT. It is translated as CASSGTSTGELFF. The full variable domain, with the rest looked up from reference TRBV28 and TRBJ2-2, is DVKVTQSSRYLVKRTGEKVFLECVQDMDHENMFWYRQDPGLGLRLIYFSYDVKMKEKGDIPEGYSVSREKKERFSLILESASTNQTSMYLCASSGTSTGELFFGEGSRLTVL.

This clone was counted once. The chain couples TRBV19 to TRBJ1-1; D is unclear. V was clipped by 5 bases and J by 0 bases, with 13 bases between them. Germline CDR1 is LNHDA and CDR2 is SQIVND (reference sequence). This CDR3 is 15 amino acids long. The CDR3 DNA is TGTGCCAGTAGTTATATGCCCGGAATGAACACTGAAGCTTTCTTT. As protein: CASSYMPGMNTEAFF.

Concerning this clone: Additional DNA sequences in this sample encode the identical CDR3. The rearrangement links TRBV27 to TRBJ1-5; no definite D call. The germline V and J ends were trimmed by 5 bases and 0 bases, with 5 bases remaining between them. The CDR3 has 13 amino acids. Germline loops: CDR1 MNHEY, CDR2 SMNVEV (reference sequence). CDR3 sequence reads: CASSPYSNQPQHF. CDR3 sequence (DNA): TGTGCCAGCAGTCCCTATAGCAATCAGCCCCAGCATTTT.

V is TRBV6-5 and J is TRBJ2-7; either TRBD1 or TRBD2 may fit D (5 bases each). V lost 0 bases and J 6 bases, leaving 12 bases between the germline ends. This CDR3 is 14 amino acids long. Germline V gene sequence: CDR1 MNHEY, CDR2 SVGAGI. CDR3 coding DNA: TGTGCCAGCAGTTACTCGGGGACCACAGGCGAGCAGTACTTC. Translated: CASSYSGTTGEQYF.

CDR3 in DNA: TGCGCCAGCAGCTTGGCAGTCAACTATGGCTACACCTTC. As protein: CASSLAVNYGYTF. The genes are TRBV5-1 and TRBJ1-2, with D hard to call. This CDR3 comprises 13 residues. The V gene lost 0 bases and the J gene lost 2 bases, with 5 bases spanning the gap. The germline CDR1 and CDR2 sequences are SGHRS and YFSETQ.

The table lists this clone with a count of one. The rearrangement uses TRBV19 and TRBJ1-1; D perhaps matches TRBD1 (5 bases). The CDR3 runs to 15 residues. Germline values: CDR1 LNHDA, CDR2 SQIVND (reference sequence). Trimming pared 3 bases from V and 2 bases from J, leaving 13 bases between. The CDR3 DNA reads TGTGCCAGTAGTATGGGATGGACAAGAAACACTGAAGCTTTCTTT. This translates into CASSMGWTRNTEAFF.

The V gene is TRBV7-9, the J gene TRBJ2-7, with 13 bases that match TRBD2. The CDR3 contains 17 residues. The V gene's germline CDR1 is SEHNR and CDR2 FQNEAQ (reference sequence). V lost 5 bases, J lost 0 bases, and 7 bases stayed unmatched. The CDR3 spells CASSQTSGRTVSYEQYF. The CDR3 coding sequence is TGTGCCAGCAGCCAGACTAGCGGGAGGACGGTCTCCTACGAGCAGTACTTC. Based on the CDR3 plus reference TRBV7-9 and TRBJ2-7, the full variable domain is DTGVSQNPRHKITKRGQNVTFRCDPISEHNRLYWYRQTLGQGPEFLTYFQNEAQLEKSRLLSDRFSAERPKGSFSTLEIQRTEQGDSAMYLCASSQTSGRTVSYEQYFGPGTRLTVT.

The CDR3 DNA reads TGCGCCAGCACCCCAAGACAGGTGTTGAACACCGGGGAGCTGTTTTTT. Residues: CASTPRQVLNTGELFF. The rearrangement links TRBV4-1 to TRBJ2-2; maybe TRBD1 (6 bases). The germline V and J ends were trimmed by 7 bases and 1 base, with 16 bases remaining between them. CDR1 MGHRA and CDR2 YSYEKL come from the germline V gene. The CDR3 consists of 16 residues.

This chain connects TRBV11-3 to TRBJ2-7; D gene uncertain. The CDR3 consists of 14 residues. From germline, CDR1 is SGHNT and CDR2 YENEEA. Trimming removed 8 bases at V and 0 bases at J, with 14 bases between. Here the CDR3 reads CASQDQGNSYEQYF. In nucleotides, the CDR3 is TGTGCCAGCCAGGACCAAGGAAACTCCTACGAGCAGTACTTC.

The chain employs TRBV9 and TRBJ1-1; D perhaps matches TRBD1 (6 bases). V was clipped by 7 bases and J by 4 bases, with 14 bases between them. The germline V gene has CDR1 SGDLS and CDR2 YYNGEE. CDR3 length: 13 residues. The CDR3 DNA is TGTGCCAGCGCCCGGGGGGCAGGCACTGAAGCTTTCTTT. Translating gives CASARGAGTEAFF.

The genes are TRBV7-8 and TRBJ2-5; TRBD2 matches 10 bases. Losses at the gene ends were 3 bases for V and 3 bases for J; bases not matched to a gene: 4. CDR3 size: 15 residues. The V gene's germline CDR1 is SGHVS and CDR2 FQNEAQ. The CDR3 DNA sequence: TGTGCCAGCAGCTTGAGGCTAGCGGGAGAAGAGACCCAGTACTTC. Translated, it gives CASSLRLAGEETQYF.

The chain employs TRBV6-5 and TRBJ2-1; tentative D call: TRBD2 (6 bases). CDR3 length equals 16 residues. Per the germline V gene, CDR1 is MNHEY and CDR2 is SVGAGI. V was pared by 1 base and J by 4 bases, with 14 bases between. The CDR3 DNA follows: TGTGCCAGCAGTTACTATTTGACGGGGGATTACAATGAGCAGTTCTTC. As protein: CASSYYLTGDYNEQFF.